Listed here are 16 T cell receptor beta chains from one sample, sequenced in a study of beta chain features in type 1 diabetes. No antigens are known for them. Study results and caveats: All four CD4+ subsets from Type 1 diabetes patients carried moderately but significantly shorter TCRB CDR3s.

Of the isolated RNA, all was reverse transcribed, and so the sequenced material was expressed TCRB transcripts. This table comes from immunoSEQ multiplex PCR, and its TCRdb copy is limited to in-frame clones, with some not included. Here the sample spans hundreds of thousands of clones, 13% being singletons. The sample consisted of naive CD4+ T cells from blood. The receptors originated from a man aged 18 to 29 with type 1 diabetes.

This chain joins TRBV30 and TRBJ1-5; D remains ambiguous. Trimming took 0 bases from V and 5 from J, leaving 8 bases between them. This CDR3 is 13 amino acids long. Germline values: CDR1 GTSNPN, CDR2 SVGIG (reference sequence). As DNA, the CDR3 is TGTGCCTGGAGTGTGGCAATAGATCAGCCCCAGCATTTT. It yields the protein CAWSVAIDQPQHF. The variable domain in full, completed from reference TRBV30 and TRBJ1-5, reads SQTIHQWPATLVQPVGSPLSLECTVEGTSNPNLYWYRQAAGRGLQLLFYSVGIGQISSEVPQNLSASRPQDRQFILSSKKLLLSDSGFYLCAWSVAIDQPQHFGDGTRLSIL.

This sequence joins TRBV7-2 and TRBJ1-5; D might be TRBD1 (6 bases). The CDR3 loop spans 14 amino acids. Trimming took off 5 bases at V and 4 bases at J, with 12 bases between the two ends. CDR1 is SGHTA, CDR2 FQGNSA, per germline. CDR3 in amino acids: CASSPGTRNQPQHF. The CDR3 nucleotides read TGTGCCAGCAGCCCCGGGACACGGAATCAGCCCCAGCATTTT. The variable domain in full, completed from reference TRBV7-2 and TRBJ1-5, reads GAGVSQSPSNKVTEKGKDVELRCDPISGHTALYWYRQSLGQGLEFLIYFQGNSAPDKSGLPSDRFSAERTGGSVSTLTIQRTQQEDSAVYLCASSPGTRNQPQHFGDGTRLSIL.

The chain uses TRBV9 and TRBJ1-2, with 8 bases matching TRBD1. The CDR3 runs to 15 residues. CDR1 and CDR2 (germline): SGDLS, YYNGEE. The trim removed 4 bases at V and 4 bases at J, leaving 9 bases unmatched. The CDR3: CASSPQTGAPYGYTF. The DNA of the CDR3 is TGTGCCAGCAGCCCACAGACAGGGGCGCCCTATGGCTACACCTTC.

In its sample, this clone was seen a few times. The chain recombines TRBV29-1 with TRBJ1-2; D is possibly TRBD1 (5 bases). The V gene's germline CDR1 is SQVTM and CDR2 ANQGSEA. Trimming removed 5 bases from V and 14 bases from J, with 24 bases in between. The CDR3 totals 13 residues. The CDR3 protein is CSVTSTGHTSGTF. The DNA for the CDR3 is TGCAGCGTTACGTCTACAGGCCACACGTCGGGGACCTTC. The whole variable domain, remainder taken from reference TRBV29-1 and TRBJ1-2, is SAVISQKPSRDICQRGTSLTIQCQVDSQVTMMFWYRQQPGQSLTLIATANQGSEATYESGFVIDKFPISRPNLTFSTLTVSNMSPEDSSIYLCSVTSTGHTSGTFGSGTRLTVV.

The rearrangement links TRBV18 to TRBJ2-7, with D perhaps TRBD1 (6 bases). In germline, CDR1 is KGHSH, CDR2 LQKENI. Trimming stripped 4 bases from V and 2 bases from J, with 12 bases between. CDR3 length: 14 amino acids. CDR3 residues: CASSQRTETYEQYF. The CDR3 DNA is TGTGCCAGCTCACAGCGGACAGAAACCTACGAGCAGTACTTC.

This clone has a handful of counts. This rearrangement joins TRBV10-1 to TRBJ2-2; 10 bases agree with TRBD2. Germline CDR1 WNHNN, CDR2 SYGVQD (reference sequence). The CDR3 is 15 residues long. V lost 5 bases, J lost 2 bases, and 2 bases stayed unmatched. The DNA of the CDR3 is TGCGCCAGCAGTTCTAGCGGGGGAAACACCGGGGAGCTGTTTTTT. This translates into CASSSSGGNTGELFF.

The chain carries TRBV7-9 and TRBJ2-1; 7 nucleotides align to TRBD1. Germline V gene sequence: CDR1 SEHNR, CDR2 FQNEAQ (reference sequence). This CDR3 spans 13 amino acids. V lost 5 bases to trimming and J lost 10 bases; unmatched junction nucleotides: 8. The CDR3: CASSPTGEREQFF. CDR3 coding DNA: TGTGCCAGCAGCCCTACAGGGGAACGGGAGCAGTTCTTC.

The chain uses TRBV5-4 and TRBJ2-1, with D hard to call. There are 15 residues in the CDR3. Trimming stripped 0 bases from V and 6 bases from J, with 13 bases between. CDR1 SGHNT and CDR2 YYREEE come from the germline V gene (reference sequence). CDR3 nucleotide sequence: TGTGCCAGCAGCTTGGTCGGGTCTTTATCCAATGAGCAGTTCTTC. Translating gives CASSLVGSLSNEQFF.

J is TRBJ2-1 and V is TRBV15; D is ambiguous. V gave up 2 bases and J gave up 5 bases, with 4 bases separating them. The germline gives CDR1 LNHNV, CDR2 YYDKDF (reference sequence). CDR3 size: 12 residues. The CDR3 sequence: CATSRRNNEQFF. DNA for the CDR3: TGTGCCACCAGCAGAAGAAACAATGAGCAGTTCTTC.

The CDR3 coding sequence is TGTGCCAGCAGTAGGGGATCAGATACGCAGTATTTT. Translation gives CASSRGSDTQYF. This rearrangement joins TRBV2 to TRBJ2-3, with D possibly being TRBD1 (5 bases). CDR3 length: 12 residues. Germline lookup yields CDR1 SNHLY and CDR2 FYNNEI. V gave up 5 bases and J gave up 4 bases, with 7 bases separating them. Complete variable domain (other parts from reference TRBV2 and TRBJ2-3): EPEVTQTPSHQVTQMGQEVILRCVPISNHLYFYWYRQILGQKVEFLVSFYNNEISEKSEIFDDQFSVERPDGSNFTLKIRSTKLEDSAMYFCASSRGSDTQYFGPGTRLTVL.

The rearrangement joins TRBV25-1 to TRBJ2-5; 13 bases are a match to TRBD2. Germline loops: CDR1 MGHDK, CDR2 SYGVNS. V was pared by 10 bases and J by 5 bases, with 4 bases of the junction left unmatched. The CDR3 consists of 13 residues. The CDR3 DNA is TGTGCCACGGGACTAGCGGGGCACGAGACCCAGTACTTC. It encodes CATGLAGHETQYF.

This clone came up a few times. V is TRBV30 and J is TRBJ1-6; D unclear. Trimming cost V 0 bases and J 15 bases, with 9 bases left between them. This CDR3 has 11 amino acids. CDR1 is GTSNPN, CDR2 SVGIG, per germline (reference sequence). CDR3 loop: CAWSVQSNLHF. CDR3 nucleotides: TGTGCCTGGAGTGTCCAGAGCAACCTCCACTTT.

The chain uses TRBV15 and TRBJ1-1; D unclear. Germline lookup yields CDR1 LNHNV and CDR2 YYDKDF (reference sequence). Trimming shortened V by 6 bases and J by 1 base, and 3 bases separated the two germline ends. The CDR3 runs to 11 residues. CDR3 amino acids: CATRRNTEAFF. The CDR3 DNA reads TGTGCCACCAGGAGGAACACTGAAGCTTTCTTT. The whole variable domain, filled in from reference TRBV15 and TRBJ1-1, reads DAMVIQNPRYQVTQFGKPVTLSCSQTLNHNVMYWYQQKSSQAPKLLFHYYDKDFNNEADTPDNFQSRRPNTSFCFLDIRSPGLGDTAMYLCATRRNTEAFFGQGTRLTVV.

This clone appeared a few times. The chain carries TRBV7-9 and TRBJ1-3; no firm D call. Trimming left V 5 bases short and J 4 bases short, with 15 bases between. CDR3 size: 15 residues. The germline CDR1 and CDR2 sequences are SEHNR and FQNEAQ (reference sequence). In nucleotides, the CDR3 is TGTGCCAGCAGCCCGGATCTGGGATCCGGAAACACCATATATTTT. Its protein is CASSPDLGSGNTIYF.

The V gene is TRBV6-6, the J gene TRBJ1-5; possible D gene TRBD1, 5 bases. The CDR3 consists of 15 residues. From germline, CDR1 is MNHNY and CDR2 SVGAGI (reference sequence). Trimming stripped 4 bases from V and 4 bases from J, with 14 bases between. CDR3 sequence (DNA): TGTGCCAGCAGTTCCCCCCTTAGGGGTAATCAGCCCCAGCATTTT. Amino acids: CASSSPLRGNQPQHF.

This clone has just a few counts. The chain couples TRBV7-9 to TRBJ2-3; the match to TRBD2 covers 12 bases. Trimming at V came to 5 bases and at J to 0 bases, leaving 12 bases not matched to a gene. This CDR3 contains 19 residues. Germline values: CDR1 SEHNR, CDR2 FQNEAQ (reference sequence). The CDR3 nucleotides read TGTGCCAGCAGCCTGGGAGCGACTAGCGGGGGCTACAGCACAGATACGCAGTATTTT. It codes for CASSLGATSGGYSTDTQYF.